The rows below give T cell receptor beta chains drawn from one sample of a study of CD8 T cells in ankylosing spondylitis. Each CDR3 protein gets one entry after TCRdb re-called the 5' RACE reads with MiXCR. The sample lists about 340,000 distinct CDR3 sequences, roughly 15% occurring once. Specimen: blood, either unsorted or a sorted T cell fraction (not recorded which). These receptors were taken from a male donor with ankylosing spondylitis or in good health (not recorded which). Both conserved end residues are part of each CDR3. The D gene is left open where the match is weak. Size is omitted from some rows. Given values are once, few, many or a class for expanded clones.

CDR3: CSAGTGNTGELFF; DNA: TGCAGCGCCGGGACAGGGAACACCGGGGAGCTGTTTTTT; V: TRBV29-1; D: TRBD1; size: many; J: TRBJ2-2
CDR3: CSARADSASGNF; DNA: TGCAGTGCTAGAGCAGACAGCGCCTCAGGGAACTTC; V: TRBV20-1; D: -; size: few; J: TRBJ2-5
CDR3: CASSLNEGATEAFF; DNA: TGTGCCAGCAGCTTAAACGAGGGGGCCACTGAAGCTTTCTTT; V: TRBV11-2; D: TRBD1; size: many; J: TRBJ1-1
CDR3: CSAWGVTEAFF; DNA: TGCAGTGCCTGGGGGGTTACTGAAGCTTTCTTT; V: TRBV20-1; D: -; size: few; J: TRBJ1-1
CDR3: CASSQERQGSGYTF; DNA: TGCGCCAGCAGCCAAGAAAGACAGGGCAGTGGCTACACCTTC; V: TRBV4-1; D: TRBD1; size: -; J: TRBJ1-2
CDR3: CAISESRGGVNEQFF; DNA: TGTGCCATCAGTGAGTCGCGCGGGGGAGTCAATGAGCAGTTCTTC; V: TRBV10-3; D: TRBD2; size: -; J: TRBJ2-1
CDR3: CASSFQGTSVDTQYF; DNA: TGTGCCAGCAGTTTCCAAGGGACTAGCGTAGATACGCAGTATTTT; V: TRBV12-3/TRBV12-4; D: TRBD2; size: -; J: TRBJ2-3
CDR3: CASSSRQGRNTGELFF; DNA: TGTGCCAGCAGCTCCAGACAGGGGCGGAACACCGGGGAGCTGTTTTTT; V: TRBV11-1; D: TRBD1; size: many; J: TRBJ2-2
CDR3: CASSDRRMDEKLFF; DNA: TGTGCCAGCAGCGACAGGCGTATGGATGAAAAACTGTTTTTT; V: TRBV6-2/TRBV6-3; D: -; size: -; J: TRBJ1-4
CDR3: CASSRRTGLAGGPPTDTQYF; DNA: TGTGCCAGCAGCCGCAGAACGGGACTAGCGGGAGGGCCCCCGACAGATACGCAGTATTTT; V: TRBV11-2; D: TRBD2; size: few; J: TRBJ2-3
CDR3: CASSLGQGAMSNQPQHF; DNA: TGTGCCAGCAGTTTAGGGCAGGGGGCTATGAGCAATCAGCCCCAGCATTTT; V: TRBV12-3/TRBV12-4; D: TRBD1; size: few; J: TRBJ1-5
CDR3: CSASGGTSVYF; DNA: TGCAGTGCTAGCGGGGGCACGAGCGTGTACTTC; V: TRBV20-1; D: -; size: -; J: TRBJ2-7
CDR3: CASSVGSPGRGNTIYF; DNA: TGTGCCAGCAGCGTAGGATCTCCAGGGCGGGGAAACACCATATATTTT; V: TRBV9; D: -; size: few; J: TRBJ1-3
CDR3: CASSQVWGRAGELFF; DNA: TGTGCCAGCAGCCAAGTCTGGGGCCGGGCCGGGGAGCTGTTTTTT; V: TRBV3-1; D: -; size: -; J: TRBJ2-2
CDR3: CASSSLANNEQFF; DNA: TGTGCCAGCAGTAGTCTAGCGAACAATGAGCAGTTCTTC; V: TRBV12-3/TRBV12-4; D: -; size: many; J: TRBJ2-1
CDR3: CASSPGTLEQYF; DNA: TGCGCCAGCAGCCCGGGGACACTCGAGCAGTACTTC; V: TRBV5-1; D: -; size: -; J: TRBJ2-7
CDR3: CSVVQGTLNTEAFF; DNA: TGCAGCGTTGTCCAAGGGACATTGAACACTGAAGCTTTCTTT; V: TRBV29-1; D: -; size: -; J: TRBJ1-1
CDR3: CASSQNTGSTNEKLFF; DNA: TGCGCCAGCAGCCAAAACACAGGATCAACTAATGAAAAACTGTTTTTT; V: TRBV5-1; D: -; size: -; J: TRBJ1-4
CDR3: CASSLAGLAYEQYF; DNA: TGTGCCAGCAGTTTAGCGGGACTAGCCTACGAGCAGTACTTC; V: TRBV5-1; D: TRBD2; size: -; J: TRBJ2-7
CDR3: CASSDGGSYNSPLHF; DNA: TGTGCCAGCAGTGATGGGGGATCCTATAATTCACCCCTCCACTTT; V: TRBV25-1; D: -; size: few; J: TRBJ1-6
CDR3: CASSLGQGLHNEQFF; DNA: TGTGCCAGCAGTTTAGGTCAGGGTCTTCACAATGAGCAGTTCTTC; V: TRBV12-3/TRBV12-4; D: -; size: few; J: TRBJ2-1
CDR3: CASSQDRPNEQFF; DNA: TGTGCCAGCAGCCAAGATCGGCCCAATGAGCAGTTCTTC; V: TRBV3-1; D: -; size: -; J: TRBJ2-1
CDR3: CASRAPASGNPGTQYF; DNA: TGTGCCAGCAGAGCCCCTGCTAGCGGAAACCCCGGGACCCAGTACTTC; V: TRBV25-1; D: TRBD2; size: few; J: TRBJ2-5
CDR3: CASSYSWGAGNTIYF; DNA: TGTGCCAGCAGTTACTCTTGGGGGGCTGGAAACACCATATATTTT; V: TRBV6-5; D: -; size: few; J: TRBJ1-3
CDR3: CSVALGAKTDTQYF; DNA: TGCAGCGTTGCCTTGGGGGCTAAGACAGATACGCAGTATTTT; V: TRBV29-1; D: -; size: many; J: TRBJ2-3
CDR3: CASSLVRAEDGYTF; DNA: TGTGCCAGCAGTTTAGTCAGGGCTGAGGATGGCTACACCTTC; V: TRBV12-3/TRBV12-4; D: -; size: few; J: TRBJ1-2
CDR3: CSASVDRGADEQYF; DNA: TGCAGTGCTAGTGTGGACAGGGGTGCTGACGAGCAGTACTTC; V: TRBV20-1; D: TRBD1; size: many; J: TRBJ2-7
CDR3: CASSLASGAETQYF; DNA: TGTGCCAGCAGCTTAGCCAGCGGTGCGGAGACCCAGTACTTC; V: TRBV7-9; D: -; size: -; J: TRBJ2-5
CDR3: CASSSSGATKAFF; DNA: TGTGCCAGCAGCTCCTCGGGGGCGACTAAAGCTTTCTTT; V: TRBV7-9; D: -; size: few; J: TRBJ1-1
CDR3: CSVELRGTQYF; DNA: TGCAGCGTTGAATTACGGGGTACGCAGTATTTT; V: TRBV29-1; D: -; size: -; J: TRBJ2-3
CDR3: CASRDQEWGLNTEAFF; DNA: TGCGCCAGCAGAGACCAGGAGTGGGGGCTAAACACTGAAGCTTTCTTT; V: TRBV10-2; D: -; size: -; J: TRBJ1-1
CDR3: CASEDYNEQFF; DNA: TGTGCCAGCGAGGACTACAATGAGCAGTTCTTC; V: TRBV12-3/TRBV12-4; D: -; size: -; J: TRBJ2-1
CDR3: CASSPQGWGTEAFF; DNA: TGTGCCAGTAGTCCCCAGGGGTGGGGCACTGAAGCTTTCTTT; V: TRBV19; D: -; size: -; J: TRBJ1-1
CDR3: CASSLYPGSSVNSYNEQFF; DNA: TGTGCCAGCAGCTTATACCCAGGGTCATCCGTAAACTCCTACAATGAGCAGTTCTTC; V: TRBV11-2; D: -; size: few; J: TRBJ2-1
CDR3: CASNSGGEETQYF; DNA: TGTGCCAGCAATTCAGGGGGCGAAGAGACCCAGTACTTC; V: TRBV3-1; D: TRBD1; size: few; J: TRBJ2-5
CDR3: CASSGSQGTNYEQYF; DNA: TGTGCCAGCAGTGGGTCCCAGGGAACTAACTACGAGCAGTACTTC; V: TRBV25-1; D: -; size: -; J: TRBJ2-7
CDR3: CASRLQENYGYTF; DNA: TGTGCCAGCAGGTTACAGGAAAACTATGGCTACACCTTC; V: TRBV12-3/TRBV12-4; D: -; size: few; J: TRBJ1-2